This T cell receptor beta chain was sequenced in a study of blood T cell repertoires in COVID-19. Only in-frame clones appear in the TCRdb table, and some are missing; sequencing was by immunoSEQ multiplex PCR. The sample has 200,000 to 250,000 clones; about nine tenths are singletons. This CDR3 comprises 14 residues. Trimming stripped 3 bases from V and 2 bases from J, with 11 bases between. Germline CDR1 is SGHRS and CDR2 is YFSETQ. The participants were between about 18 and 89 years old and came from roughly 24 US areas. Sequenced material: PBMCs or T cells enriched from blood (not recorded which). The TCR was taken from a man aged 25-45 years in a cohort exposed to, infected with or recovered from COVID-19 (not recorded which). The rearrangement uses TRBV5-1 and TRBJ2-5; a weak D match, TRBD1 (5 bases). This CDR3 is CASSSRQPQETQYF. In nucleotides, the CDR3 is TGCGCCAGCAGCTCCCGACAGCCACAAGAGACCCAGTACTTC.